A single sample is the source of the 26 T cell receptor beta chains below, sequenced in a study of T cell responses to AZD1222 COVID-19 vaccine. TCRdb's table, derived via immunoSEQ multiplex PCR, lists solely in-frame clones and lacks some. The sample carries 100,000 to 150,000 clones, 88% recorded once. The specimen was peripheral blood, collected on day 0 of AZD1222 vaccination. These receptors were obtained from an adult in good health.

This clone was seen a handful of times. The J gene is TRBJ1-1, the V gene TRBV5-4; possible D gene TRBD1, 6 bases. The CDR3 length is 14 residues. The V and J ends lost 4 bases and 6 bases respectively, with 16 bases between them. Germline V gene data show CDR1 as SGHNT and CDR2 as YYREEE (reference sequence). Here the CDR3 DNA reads TGTGCCAGCAGCCCCTCGGGGGGCTGGGCTGAAGCTTTCTTT. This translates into CASSPSGGWAEAFF.

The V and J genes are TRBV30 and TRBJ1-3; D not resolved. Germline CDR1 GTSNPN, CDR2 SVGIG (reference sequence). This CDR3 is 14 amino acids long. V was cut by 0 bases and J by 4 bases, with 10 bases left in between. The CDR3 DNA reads TGTGCCTGGAGTGTTTCGGTTGGGGGAAACACCATATATTTT. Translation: CAWSVSVGGNTIYF.

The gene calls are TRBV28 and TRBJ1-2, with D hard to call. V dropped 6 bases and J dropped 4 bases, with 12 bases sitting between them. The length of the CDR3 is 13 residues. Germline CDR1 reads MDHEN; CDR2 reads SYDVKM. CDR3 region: CASSQTPAYGYTF. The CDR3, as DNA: TGTGCCAGCAGCCAGACACCGGCCTATGGCTACACCTTC.

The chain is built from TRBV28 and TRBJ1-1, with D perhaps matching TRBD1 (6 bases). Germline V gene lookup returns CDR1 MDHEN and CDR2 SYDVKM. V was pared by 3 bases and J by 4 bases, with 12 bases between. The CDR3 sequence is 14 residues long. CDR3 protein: CASSLDSGSTEAFF. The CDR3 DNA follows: TGTGCCAGCAGTTTGGACAGTGGGAGCACTGAAGCTTTCTTT.

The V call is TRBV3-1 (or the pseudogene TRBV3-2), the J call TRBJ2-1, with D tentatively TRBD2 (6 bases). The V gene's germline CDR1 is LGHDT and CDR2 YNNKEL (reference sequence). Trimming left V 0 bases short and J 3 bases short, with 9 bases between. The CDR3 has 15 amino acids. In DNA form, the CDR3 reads TGTGCCAGCAGCCAAGATGCGGGACTCTACAATGAGCAGTTCTTC. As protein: CASSQDAGLYNEQFF.

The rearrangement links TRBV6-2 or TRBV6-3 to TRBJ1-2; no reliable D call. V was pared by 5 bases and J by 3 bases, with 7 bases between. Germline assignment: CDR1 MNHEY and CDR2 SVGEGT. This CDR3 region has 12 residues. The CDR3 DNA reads TGTGCCAGCAGTCACGGGGACTATGGCTACACCTTC. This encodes CASSHGDYGYTF.

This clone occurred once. The CDR3 loop reads CASRVAGSGNTIYF. The CDR3 region has the DNA TGTGCCAGCAGAGTGGCCGGGTCTGGAAACACCATATATTTT. The chain joins TRBV6-5 to TRBJ1-3; D ambiguous. CDR1 and CDR2 from the germline V gene are MNHEY and SVGAGI. This CDR3 spans 14 amino acids. Trimming cost V 6 bases and J 1 base, with 10 bases left between them.

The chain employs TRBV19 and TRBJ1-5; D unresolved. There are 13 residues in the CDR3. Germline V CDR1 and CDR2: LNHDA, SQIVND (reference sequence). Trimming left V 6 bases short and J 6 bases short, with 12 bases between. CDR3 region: CASSPSWGQPQHF. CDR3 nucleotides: TGTGCCAGTAGCCCCTCATGGGGTCAGCCCCAGCATTTT.

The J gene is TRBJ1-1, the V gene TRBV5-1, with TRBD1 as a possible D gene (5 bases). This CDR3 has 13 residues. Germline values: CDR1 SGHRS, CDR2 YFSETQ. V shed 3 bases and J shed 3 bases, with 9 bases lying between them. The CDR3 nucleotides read TGCGCCAGCAGCTGGGGAGGGGACACTGAAGCTTTCTTT. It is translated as CASSWGGDTEAFF.

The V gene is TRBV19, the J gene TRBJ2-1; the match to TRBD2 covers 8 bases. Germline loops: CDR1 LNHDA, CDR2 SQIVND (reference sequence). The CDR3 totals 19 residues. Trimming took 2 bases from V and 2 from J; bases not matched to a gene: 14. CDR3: CASSISSTSGPPTYNEQFF. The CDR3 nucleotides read TGTGCCAGTAGTATATCCTCAACTAGCGGACCTCCCACCTACAATGAGCAGTTCTTC. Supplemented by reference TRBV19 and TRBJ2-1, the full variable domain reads DGGITQSPKYLFRKEGQNVTLSCEQNLNHDAMYWYRQDPGQGLRLIYYSQIVNDFQKGDIAEGYSVSREKKESFPLTVTSAQKNPTAFYLCASSISSTSGPPTYNEQFFGPGTRLTVL.

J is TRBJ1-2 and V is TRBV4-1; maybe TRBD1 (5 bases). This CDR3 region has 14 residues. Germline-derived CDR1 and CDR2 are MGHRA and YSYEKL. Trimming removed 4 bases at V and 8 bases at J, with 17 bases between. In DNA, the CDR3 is TGCGCCAGCAGCCCAAACGTAGGGGTATCCGGCTACACCTTC. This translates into CASSPNVGVSGYTF.

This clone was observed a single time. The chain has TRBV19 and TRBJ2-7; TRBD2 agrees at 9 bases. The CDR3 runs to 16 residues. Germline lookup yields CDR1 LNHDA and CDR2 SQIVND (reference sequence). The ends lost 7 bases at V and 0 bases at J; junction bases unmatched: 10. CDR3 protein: CASTSRAGGDSYEQYF. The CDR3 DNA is TGTGCCAGTACCTCTAGGGCGGGAGGGGACTCCTACGAGCAGTACTTC.

CDR3 DNA sequence: TGTGCCAGCAGCCAAGTCTGGGTTGATTCACCCCTCCACTTT. Translating gives CASSQVWVDSPLHF. The genes are TRBV3-1 (or the pseudogene TRBV3-2) and TRBJ1-6; D call uncertain. The CDR3 contains 14 residues. With 1 base removed from V and 8 bases from J, the gap between germline ends came to 9 bases. CDR1 and CDR2 (germline): LGHDT, YNNKEL (reference sequence).

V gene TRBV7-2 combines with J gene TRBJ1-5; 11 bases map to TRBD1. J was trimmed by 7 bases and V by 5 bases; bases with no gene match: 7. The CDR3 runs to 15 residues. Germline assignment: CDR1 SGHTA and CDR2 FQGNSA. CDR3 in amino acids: CASSTGTGGWQPQHF. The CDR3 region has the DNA TGTGCCAGCAGCACCGGGACAGGGGGATGGCAGCCCCAGCATTTT.

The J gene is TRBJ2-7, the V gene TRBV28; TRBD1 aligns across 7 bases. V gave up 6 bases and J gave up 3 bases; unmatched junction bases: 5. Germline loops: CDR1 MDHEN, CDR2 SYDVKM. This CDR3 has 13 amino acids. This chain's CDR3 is CASRPTGNYEQYF. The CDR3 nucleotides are TGTGCCAGCAGACCGACAGGGAACTACGAGCAGTACTTC.

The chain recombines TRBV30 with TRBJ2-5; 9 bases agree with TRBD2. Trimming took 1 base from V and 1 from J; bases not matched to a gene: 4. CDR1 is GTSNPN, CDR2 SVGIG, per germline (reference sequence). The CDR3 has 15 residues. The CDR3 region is CAWSGLAAVQETQYF. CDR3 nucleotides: TGTGCCTGGAGTGGACTAGCGGCCGTCCAAGAGACCCAGTACTTC.

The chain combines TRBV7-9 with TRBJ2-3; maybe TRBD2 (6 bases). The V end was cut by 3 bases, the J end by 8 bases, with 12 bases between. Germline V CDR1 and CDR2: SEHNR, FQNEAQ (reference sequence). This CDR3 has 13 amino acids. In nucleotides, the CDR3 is TGTGCCAGCAGCTTTCCCGGGGGTGGTACGCAGTATTTT. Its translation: CASSFPGGGTQYF.

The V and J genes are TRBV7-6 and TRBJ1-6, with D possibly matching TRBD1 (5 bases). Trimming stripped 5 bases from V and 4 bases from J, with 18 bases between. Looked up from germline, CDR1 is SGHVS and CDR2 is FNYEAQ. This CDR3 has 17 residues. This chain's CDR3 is CASSLLSGTAYNSPLHF. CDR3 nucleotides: TGTGCCAGCAGCCTTCTTTCTGGGACGGCATATAATTCACCCCTCCACTTT.

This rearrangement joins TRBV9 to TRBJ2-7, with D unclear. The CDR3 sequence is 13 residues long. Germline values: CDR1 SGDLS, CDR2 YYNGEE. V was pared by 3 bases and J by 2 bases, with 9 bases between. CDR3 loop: CASSADNPYEQYF. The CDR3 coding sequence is TGTGCCAGCAGCGCTGACAATCCCTACGAGCAGTACTTC.

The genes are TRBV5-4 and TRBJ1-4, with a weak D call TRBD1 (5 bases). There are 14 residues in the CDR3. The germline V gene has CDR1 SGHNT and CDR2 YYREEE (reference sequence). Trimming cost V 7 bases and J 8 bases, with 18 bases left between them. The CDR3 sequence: CASGRQGEGEKLFF. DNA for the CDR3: TGTGCCAGCGGTCGCCAGGGCGAAGGGGAAAAACTGTTTTTT. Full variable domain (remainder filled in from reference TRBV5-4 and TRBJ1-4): ETGVTQSPTHLIKTRGQQVTLRCSSQSGHNTVSWYQQALGQGPQFIFQYYREEENGRGNFPPRFSGLQFPNYSSELNVNALELDDSALYLCASGRQGEGEKLFFGSGTQLSVL.

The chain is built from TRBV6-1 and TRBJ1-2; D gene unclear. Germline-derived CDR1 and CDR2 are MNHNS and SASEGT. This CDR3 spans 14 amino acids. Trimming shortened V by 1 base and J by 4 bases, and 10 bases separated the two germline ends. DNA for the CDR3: TGTGCCAGCAGTGAAGGGAGCAGACTCTATGGCTACACCTTC. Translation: CASSEGSRLYGYTF.

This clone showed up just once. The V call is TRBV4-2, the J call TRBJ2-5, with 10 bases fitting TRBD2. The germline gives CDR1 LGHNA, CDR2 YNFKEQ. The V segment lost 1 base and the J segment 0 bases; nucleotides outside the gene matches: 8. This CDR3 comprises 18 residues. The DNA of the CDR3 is TGTGCCAGCAGCCAAGGGGGTAGCGGGGGGACGTACCAAGAGACCCAGTACTTC. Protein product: CASSQGGSGGTYQETQYF.

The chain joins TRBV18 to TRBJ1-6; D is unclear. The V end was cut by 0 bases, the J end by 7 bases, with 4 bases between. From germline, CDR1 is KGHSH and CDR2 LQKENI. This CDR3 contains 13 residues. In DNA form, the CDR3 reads TGTGCCAGCTCACCACCCCAGAATTCACCCCTCCACTTT. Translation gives CASSPPQNSPLHF.

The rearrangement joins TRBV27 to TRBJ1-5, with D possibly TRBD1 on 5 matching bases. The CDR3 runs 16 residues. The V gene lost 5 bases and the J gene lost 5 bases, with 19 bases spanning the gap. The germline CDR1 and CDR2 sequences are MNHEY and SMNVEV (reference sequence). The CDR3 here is CASSPRQSLGDQPQHF. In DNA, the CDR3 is TGTGCCAGCAGTCCCCGACAGAGTTTAGGTGATCAGCCCCAGCATTTT.

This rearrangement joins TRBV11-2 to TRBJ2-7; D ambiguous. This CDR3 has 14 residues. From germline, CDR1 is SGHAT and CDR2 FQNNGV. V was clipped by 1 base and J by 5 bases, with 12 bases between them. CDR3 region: CASSLGSSFNEQYF. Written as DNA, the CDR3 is TGTGCCAGCAGCTTAGGTTCCAGCTTCAACGAGCAGTACTTC.

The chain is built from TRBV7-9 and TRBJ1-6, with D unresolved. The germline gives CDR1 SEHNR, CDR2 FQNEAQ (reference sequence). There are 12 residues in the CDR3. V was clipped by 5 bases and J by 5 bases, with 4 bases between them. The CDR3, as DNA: TGTGCCAGCAGCGCCGATAATTCACCCCTCCACTTT. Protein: CASSADNSPLHF. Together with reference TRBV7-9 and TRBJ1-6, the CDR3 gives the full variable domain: DTGVSQNPRHKITKRGQNVTFRCDPISEHNRLYWYRQTLGQGPEFLTYFQNEAQLEKSRLLSDRFSAERPKGSFSTLEIQRTEQGDSAMYLCASSADNSPLHFGNGTRLTVT.